One sample yielded the 28 T cell receptor beta chains listed below, sequenced in a study of blood T cell repertoires in COVID-19. Libraries were prepared by immunoSEQ multiplex PCR; TCRdb keeps only in-frame clonotypes and omits some of them. The sample lists a few hundred thousand clones, 70% to 90% seen once, with about 0.7% in the top ten. The sequencing input was peripheral blood. These receptors came from a human donor in a cohort sampled during active COVID-19.

The chain employs TRBV6-5 and TRBJ1-2, with no clear D. The CDR3 extends over 13 amino acids. The germline gives CDR1 MNHEY, CDR2 SVGAGI. Trimming removed 6 bases from V and 1 base from J, with 9 bases in between. The CDR3 nucleotides read TGTGCCAGCAGCCTAAATTTTAACTATGGCTACACCTTC. Its translation is CASSLNFNYGYTF.

The rearrangement joins TRBV9 to TRBJ1-1; D remains unclear. The V and J ends lost 4 bases and 2 bases respectively, with 12 bases between them. CDR3 length: 14 residues. Germline values: CDR1 SGDLS, CDR2 YYNGEE. CDR3 sequence reads: CASSSRYSNTEAFF. The CDR3 bases are TGTGCCAGCAGCTCTCGCTACAGCAACACTGAAGCTTTCTTT.

This chain joins TRBV6-5 and TRBJ2-5, with D possibly being TRBD2 (5 bases). V was clipped by 7 bases and J by 7 bases, with 16 bases between them. The CDR3 is 13 residues long. The V gene's germline CDR1 is MNHEY and CDR2 SVGAGI. CDR3 loop: CASTHRQGGTQYF. The CDR3 DNA reads TGTGCCAGCACCCACCGTCAAGGAGGGACCCAGTACTTC.

The chain carries TRBV7-2 and TRBJ2-7; D is unclear. V lost 4 bases, J lost 3 bases, and 4 bases lay in between. This CDR3 has 11 amino acids. Germline V gives CDR1 SGHTA, CDR2 FQGNSA. CDR3: CASSSNYEQYF. The CDR3 DNA reads as TGTGCCAGCAGCTCAAACTACGAGCAGTACTTC.

The chain combines TRBV30 with TRBJ2-7, with unresolved D. The CDR3 spans 11 residues. V lost 1 base to trimming and J lost 8 bases, with 9 bases between them. Germline values: CDR1 GTSNPN, CDR2 SVGIG (reference sequence). CDR3 sequence: CAWSGGNQQYF. The DNA of the CDR3 is TGTGCCTGGAGTGGAGGTAACCAGCAGTACTTC.

The genes are TRBV9 and TRBJ1-2; 7 bases agree with TRBD1. This CDR3 has 16 residues. The V gene's germline CDR1 is SGDLS and CDR2 YYNGEE. V dropped 4 bases and J dropped 2; count of bases not matched to a gene: 11. As DNA, the CDR3 is TGTGCCAGCAGCCCAGGCCCTAAGACAGGGAACTATGGCTACACCTTC. This codes for CASSPGPKTGNYGYTF.

The chain is built from TRBV4-3 and TRBJ1-5; 10 nucleotides agree with TRBD1. The CDR3 contains 14 residues. Trimming took 2 bases from V and 7 from J; bases not matched to a gene: 2. Per germline, CDR1 LGHNA and CDR2 YSLEER. For the CDR3, the DNA is TGCGCCAGCAGCCAATGGACAGGGGGACAGCCCCAGCATTTT. Translation: CASSQWTGGQPQHF.

The gene calls are TRBV6-2 or TRBV6-3 and TRBJ1-5; 7 bases fit TRBD1. This CDR3 has 18 amino acids. The trim removed 5 bases at V and 0 bases at J, leaving 13 bases unmatched. CDR1 and CDR2 from the germline V gene are MNHEY and SVGEGT. CDR3: CASSRPVGGQYSNQPQHF. CDR3 DNA: TGTGCCAGCAGTCGCCCAGTAGGGGGCCAATATAGCAATCAGCCCCAGCATTTT.

V is TRBV5-6 and J is TRBJ2-7, with a possible D match to TRBD1 (5 bases). V was cut by 1 base and J by 1 base, with 9 bases left in between. This CDR3 spans 14 amino acids. The germline gives CDR1 SGHDT, CDR2 YYEEEE. The DNA for the CDR3 is TGTGCCAGCAGCTTGCAGGGCGGTTCCTACGAGCAGTACTTC. Its translation is CASSLQGGSYEQYF.

This clone has just one count. The chain uses TRBV25-1 and TRBJ1-2; TRBD1 might be the D (6 bases). Deletions cut 2 bases from V and 5 bases from J, with 12 bases between. In germline, CDR1 is MGHDK, CDR2 SYGVNS. The CDR3 loop spans 14 amino acids. The CDR3 here is CASSEPGQYYGYTF. As DNA, the CDR3 is TGTGCCAGCAGTGAACCGGGACAATATTATGGCTACACCTTC.

On this clone itself: Other DNA variants within this sample encode the same CDR3. CDR3 residues: CASSYQNTEAFF. In DNA form, the CDR3 reads TGTGCCAGCAGTTATCAGAACACTGAAGCTTTCTTT. This chain uses TRBV6-5 with TRBJ1-1; no clear D gene. CDR1 is MNHEY and CDR2 is SVGAGI in the germline V gene. V lost 3 bases, J lost 1 base, and 3 bases lay in between. This CDR3 region has 12 residues.

V usage is TRBV4-1 and J usage is TRBJ1-6, with TRBD1 identical over 9 bases. After removal of 3 bases from V and 4 bases from J, the junction contained 4 bases not matched to a gene. The V gene's germline CDR1 is MGHRA and CDR2 YSYEKL. The CDR3 runs 16 residues. In nucleotides, the CDR3 is TGCGCCAGCAGCCACGACAGGGGGTTATATAATTCACCCCTCCACTTT. Translated, it gives CASSHDRGLYNSPLHF.

V and J are TRBV28 and TRBJ2-7, with 8 bases that match TRBD1. J gave up 6 bases and V 10 bases, and 17 bases lay outside the gene matches. This CDR3 is 15 amino acids long. Germline CDR1 reads MDHEN; CDR2 reads SYDVKM. This CDR3 is CATTSDRENGVEQYF. As DNA, the CDR3 is TGTGCCACCACCTCGGACAGGGAAAATGGGGTCGAGCAGTACTTC.

The V gene is TRBV9, the J gene TRBJ2-7, with D possibly being TRBD2 (6 bases). Germline CDR1 SGDLS, CDR2 YYNGEE. This CDR3 spans 16 amino acids. Trimming cost V 3 bases and J 7 bases, with 23 bases left between them. The CDR3 spells CASSASPEASVSEQYF. CDR3 DNA sequence: TGTGCCAGCAGCGCCTCCCCAGAGGCTAGCGTGAGTGAGCAGTACTTC.

This sequence joins TRBV7-6 and TRBJ2-7, with TRBD1 identical over 10 bases. Losses at the gene ends were 5 bases for V and 4 bases for J; bases not matched to a gene: 5. The CDR3 loop spans 14 amino acids. Germline lookup yields CDR1 SGHVS and CDR2 FNYEAQ. The CDR3 sequence: CASSPGQGGYEQYF. The CDR3 DNA is TGTGCCAGCAGCCCTGGACAGGGGGGATACGAGCAGTACTTC.

The chain joins TRBV27 to TRBJ2-7; the D gene is possibly TRBD1 (7 bases). The CDR3 has 13 residues. Per the germline V gene, CDR1 is MNHEY and CDR2 is SMNVEV (reference sequence). The ends were cut back, 5 bases at V and 5 bases at J, with 13 bases in the middle. In DNA form, the CDR3 reads TGTGCCAGCAGTCCAGGGGGGCTCCACGAGCAGTACTTC. It encodes CASSPGGLHEQYF.

V and J are TRBV7-8 and TRBJ2-1, with TRBD2 matching over 7 bases. CDR1 is SGHVS and CDR2 is FQNEAQ in the germline V gene. This CDR3 spans 16 amino acids. Trimming removed 1 base from V and 5 bases from J; junction bases left unmatched: 8. The CDR3 reads CASSLGASGNNNEQFF. CDR3 DNA sequence: TGTGCCAGCAGCTTAGGCGCTAGCGGCAATAACAATGAGCAGTTCTTC.

The chain employs TRBV18 and TRBJ1-3; D may be TRBD1 (5 bases). The CDR3 is made up of 16 amino acids. Trimming stripped 0 bases from V and 1 base from J, with 10 bases between. The V gene's germline CDR1 is KGHSH and CDR2 LQKENI. CDR3 region: CASSPPQTGSGNTIYF. CDR3 sequence (DNA): TGTGCCAGCTCACCACCGCAAACAGGTTCTGGAAACACCATATATTTT.

V and J are TRBV7-8 and TRBJ2-7; 10 bases agree with TRBD2. The CDR3 is 16 residues long. The V segment lost 1 base and the J segment 4 bases; nucleotides outside the gene matches: 7. Germline V gene lookup returns CDR1 SGHVS and CDR2 FQNEAQ. The CDR3 region is CASSLVSLAGEYEQYF. The CDR3 DNA is TGTGCCAGCAGCTTAGTTTCCCTAGCGGGGGAATACGAGCAGTACTTC.

This clone was recorded only once. The chain couples TRBV11-3 to TRBJ2-7; D possibly corresponds to TRBD2 (6 bases). V gave up 3 bases and J gave up 3 bases, with 15 bases separating them. Germline CDR1 is SGHNT and CDR2 is YENEEA. The CDR3 covers 15 residues. The CDR3 DNA sequence: TGTGCCAGCAGCTTCGGGAGCGTAGAAAGCTACGAGCAGTACTTC. It codes for CASSFGSVESYEQYF.

The chain employs TRBV6-1 and TRBJ1-2, with a tentative D call TRBD1 (6 bases). CDR3 length: 14 residues. Trimming stripped 1 base from V and 8 bases from J, with 14 bases between. Germline V gene lookup returns CDR1 MNHNS and CDR2 SASEGT. CDR3 in amino acids: CASSEVGSGEGYTF. In DNA, the CDR3 is TGTGCCAGCAGTGAAGTGGGGTCAGGGGAAGGCTACACCTTC.

The V and J genes are TRBV7-2 and TRBJ2-7, with a tentative D call TRBD1 (5 bases). V was trimmed by 3 bases and J by 5 bases, leaving 14 bases between them. This CDR3 comprises 14 residues. Germline V gene sequence: CDR1 SGHTA, CDR2 FQGNSA. The CDR3 loop reads CASSFLQPRDEQYF. Here the CDR3 DNA reads TGTGCCAGCAGCTTCCTGCAACCCAGGGACGAGCAGTACTTC.

The chain joins TRBV19 to TRBJ1-6; D gene ambiguous. This CDR3 region has 16 residues. CDR1 is LNHDA, CDR2 SQIVND, per germline (reference sequence). Trimming took off 5 bases at V and 0 bases at J, with 11 bases between the two ends. This CDR3 is CASSSPYSSYNSPLHF. As DNA, the CDR3 is TGTGCCAGTAGTTCTCCGTATAGCTCCTATAATTCACCCCTCCACTTT.

The rearrangement links TRBV5-4 to TRBJ2-1; the D gene is possibly TRBD1 (6 bases). The germline V and J ends were trimmed by 0 bases and 9 bases, with 19 bases remaining between them. Looked up from germline, CDR1 is SGHNT and CDR2 is YYREEE (reference sequence). The CDR3 has 16 amino acids. The CDR3 loop reads CASSLGTGRQDSEQFF. The CDR3 DNA is TGTGCCAGCAGCTTGGGAACAGGGCGTCAAGATAGTGAGCAGTTCTTC.

V is TRBV7-9 and J is TRBJ2-1; D perhaps matches TRBD2 (5 bases). Trimming took 1 base from V and 4 from J, leaving 14 bases between them. This CDR3 spans 16 amino acids. Germline V gene data show CDR1 as SEHNR and CDR2 as FQNEAQ (reference sequence). The CDR3 spells CASSLVPGNPYNEQFF. The CDR3, as DNA: TGTGCCAGCAGCTTAGTCCCCGGGAATCCTTACAATGAGCAGTTCTTC.

J is TRBJ1-5 and V is TRBV30, with D possibly TRBD1 on 5 matching bases. V was shortened by 3 bases and J by 7 bases, with 10 bases between the two germline ends. Germline V lookup: CDR1 GTSNPN, CDR2 SVGIG (reference sequence). The length of the CDR3 is 12 residues. The CDR3 sequence: CAWSQGRQPQHF. DNA for the CDR3: TGTGCCTGGAGCCAGGGTCGACAGCCCCAGCATTTT.

V usage is TRBV5-6 and J usage is TRBJ2-7; a weak D match, TRBD2 (6 bases). V lost 4 bases, J lost 2 bases, and 10 bases lay in between. This CDR3 spans 13 amino acids. From germline, CDR1 is SGHDT and CDR2 YYEEEE. CDR3 nucleotide sequence: TGTGCCAGCAGCGATAGCGGAACCTACGAGCAGTACTTC. Residues: CASSDSGTYEQYF.

The chain couples TRBV9 to TRBJ2-5; no definite D call. V was shortened by 0 bases and J by 2 bases, with 8 bases between the two germline ends. The CDR3 covers 14 residues. Germline V lookup: CDR1 SGDLS, CDR2 YYNGEE. CDR3 in amino acids: CASSVGPVQETQYF. In DNA form, the CDR3 reads TGTGCCAGCAGCGTAGGGCCCGTTCAAGAGACCCAGTACTTC.